This is a list of T cell receptor beta chains from one sample in a study of blood T cell repertoires in COVID-19. The protocol was immunoSEQ multiplex PCR, while the TCRdb copy is restricted to in-frame clones and leaves out a portion. The sample has 130,000 or so clones, 84% seen once. What was sequenced was peripheral blood. These TCRs come from a man aged 55 to 69 with acute or convalescent COVID-19. CDR3s include the opening cysteine and the closing phenylalanine or tryptophan. D genes are given only for firm matches. Rows give clone size only sometimes, using once, few, many, or a class for an expanded clone.

V gene: TRBV29-1
D gene: .
J gene: TRBJ2-1
clone size: .
CDR3 protein: CSVGGLLKAEQFF
CDR3 DNA: TGCAGCGTTGGAGGGTTGCTCAAAGCTGAGCAGTTCTTC

V gene: TRBV11-2
D gene: .
J gene: TRBJ2-7
clone size: .
CDR3 protein: CASLYEQYF
CDR3 DNA: TGTGCCAGCCTCTACGAGCAGTACTTC

V gene: TRBV19
D gene: .
J gene: TRBJ2-7
clone size: .
CDR3 protein: CASSINRPPYEQYF
CDR3 DNA: TGTGCCAGTAGTATTAACAGGCCTCCCTACGAGCAGTACTTC

V gene: TRBV10-3
D gene: .
J gene: TRBJ1-5
clone size: .
CDR3 protein: CATNTGTNTQPQHF
CDR3 DNA: TGTGCCACGAACACCGGGACAAATACCCAGCCCCAGCATTTT

V gene: TRBV6-5
D gene: .
J gene: TRBJ2-7
clone size: .
CDR3 protein: CASEGGTRVEQYF
CDR3 DNA: TGTGCCAGCGAGGGGGGGACCCGGGTCGAGCAGTACTTC

V gene: TRBV18
D gene: TRBD1
J gene: TRBJ2-1
clone size: .
CDR3 protein: CASSPLQGVNEQFF
CDR3 DNA: TGTGCCAGCTCACCGTTACAGGGGGTCAATGAGCAGTTCTTC

V gene: TRBV28
D gene: .
J gene: TRBJ1-1
clone size: .
CDR3 protein: CASMRNTEAFF
CDR3 DNA: TGTGCCAGCATGCGAAACACTGAAGCTTTCTTT

V gene: TRBV19
D gene: TRBD1
J gene: TRBJ2-7
clone size: .
CDR3 protein: CASSIRRGQGNSEQYF
CDR3 DNA: TGTGCCAGTAGTATTCGGAGGGGACAGGGGAATTCCGAGCAGTACTTC

V gene: TRBV9
D gene: TRBD2
J gene: TRBJ2-7
clone size: .
CDR3 protein: CASSGLAGPYEQYF
CDR3 DNA: TGTGCCAGCAGCGGACTAGCGGGGCCCTACGAGCAGTACTTC

V gene: TRBV12-3/TRBV12-4
D gene: .
J gene: TRBJ1-1
clone size: few
CDR3 protein: CASSLTRNTEAFF
CDR3 DNA: TGTGCCAGCAGTTTAACCAGAAACACTGAAGCTTTCTTT

V gene: TRBV14
D gene: .
J gene: TRBJ1-4
clone size: .
CDR3 protein: CASSQVYGGTEKLFF
CDR3 DNA: TGTGCCAGCAGCCAAGTCTACGGGGGGACTGAAAAACTGTTTTTT

V gene: TRBV18
D gene: TRBD1
J gene: TRBJ1-6
clone size: .
CDR3 protein: CASSLGDRNSPLHF
CDR3 DNA: TGTGCCAGCTCACTAGGGGACAGAAATTCACCCCTCCACTTT

V gene: TRBV5-1
D gene: .
J gene: TRBJ2-1
clone size: .
CDR3 protein: CASSLEGDNEQFF
CDR3 DNA: TGCGCCAGCAGCTTGGAAGGGGACAATGAGCAGTTCTTC

V gene: TRBV6-5
D gene: .
J gene: TRBJ1-4
clone size: .
CDR3 protein: CASRRGWNEKLFF
CDR3 DNA: TGTGCCAGCAGGAGGGGGTGGAATGAAAAACTGTTTTTT

V gene: TRBV5-5
D gene: .
J gene: TRBJ1-6
clone size: few
CDR3 protein: CASSLGLQGVNSPLHF
CDR3 DNA: TGTGCCAGCAGCTTGGGGCTACAGGGCGTTAATTCACCCCTCCACTTT

V gene: TRBV5-1
D gene: .
J gene: TRBJ1-2
clone size: few
CDR3 protein: CASSQDGGGSYYGYTF
CDR3 DNA: TGCGCCAGCAGCCAGGATGGCGGGGGCTCCTACTATGGCTACACCTTC

V gene: TRBV13
D gene: TRBD1
J gene: TRBJ1-6
clone size: once
CDR3 protein: CASSRGTGNIWDSPLHF
CDR3 DNA: TGTGCCAGCAGCCGGGGGACAGGAAATATTTGGGATTCACCCCTCCACTTT

V gene: TRBV27
D gene: TRBD1
J gene: TRBJ1-2
clone size: .
CDR3 protein: CASSPYPPGQGDHGYTF
CDR3 DNA: TGTGCCAGCAGTCCCTACCCCCCGGGACAGGGAGATCATGGCTACACCTTC

V gene: TRBV15
D gene: TRBD1
J gene: TRBJ1-5
clone size: .
CDR3 protein: CATSRGTGAFNQPQHF
CDR3 DNA: TGTGCCACCAGCAGAGGGACAGGGGCTTTCAATCAGCCCCAGCATTTT

V gene: TRBV9
D gene: .
J gene: TRBJ1-6
clone size: .
CDR3 protein: CASSAERTGNSPLHF
CDR3 DNA: TGTGCCAGCAGCGCCGAAAGGACGGGGAATTCACCCCTCCACTTT

V gene: TRBV6-5
D gene: .
J gene: TRBJ1-6
clone size: once
CDR3 protein: CASIQDYNSPLHF
CDR3 DNA: TGTGCCAGCATTCAGGACTATAATTCACCCCTCCACTTT

V gene: TRBV14
D gene: .
J gene: TRBJ1-2
clone size: .
CDR3 protein: CASSPQHREGYTF
CDR3 DNA: TGTGCCAGCAGCCCCCAACATCGGGAAGGCTACACCTTC